These 18 T cell receptor beta chains originate from one sample sequenced in a study of vaccination effects on CD4 cells after COVID-19. Sequencing followed a ViraFEST assay step that expanded antigen-specific CD4+ T cells with viral peptide pools. Scientists isolated CD4+ T cells after an approximately 10-day culture period ended. Their SARS-CoV-2 infection, verified by PCR, occurred between March and December 2020. Assay: immunoSEQ multiplex PCR; the TCRdb copy retains only in-frame clones and omits some. The sample holds 40,000 or so clones, under 80% seen once. Antigens for these TCRs are unknown. Sample: CD4+ T cells from PBMCs cultured with a peptide pool, taken before COVID-19 vaccination. These receptors all stem from a human donor who had a prior SARS-CoV-2 infection.

The chain uses TRBV5-6 and TRBJ2-5, with TRBD2 identical over 7 bases. This CDR3 region has 15 residues. V trimming: 6 bases; J trimming: 0 bases; junction bases outside the gene matches: 8. CDR1 and CDR2 (germline): SGHDT, YYEEEE. DNA of the CDR3: TGTGCCAGCACCCTTGTGGGGGGGTACCAAGAGACCCAGTACTTC. It encodes CASTLVGGYQETQYF.

The CDR3 DNA is TGTGCCACCAGTGACCCGACAGTGAATCAGCCCCAGCATTTT. It is translated as CATSDPTVNQPQHF. This rearrangement joins TRBV24-1 to TRBJ1-5; perhaps TRBD1 as D (5 bases). The germline V and J ends were trimmed by 4 bases and 4 bases, with 10 bases remaining between them. Germline V gives CDR1 KGHDR, CDR2 SFDVKD. The CDR3 spans 14 residues.

This clone was picked up a small number of times. The chain has TRBV19 and TRBJ2-5; 8 positions agree with TRBD1. The length of the CDR3 is 15 residues. The J segment lost 5 bases and the V segment lost 5 bases, leaving 10 bases of the junction unmatched. Per germline, CDR1 LNHDA and CDR2 SQIVND (reference sequence). CDR3 sequence: CASSAGTGGAETQYF. DNA of the CDR3: TGTGCCAGTAGTGCGGGGACAGGAGGGGCTGAGACCCAGTACTTC.

J is TRBJ2-5 and V is TRBV10-1; 7 positions match TRBD2. In germline, CDR1 is WNHNN, CDR2 SYGVQD (reference sequence). The CDR3 contains 15 residues. Trimming took 2 bases from V and 5 from J; bases not matched to a gene: 8. CDR3 in DNA: TGCGCCAGCAGTGAGAACCAGCGGGGCCTGGAGACCCAGTACTTC. Encoded protein: CASSENQRGLETQYF.

This clone was observed a handful of times. This chain connects TRBV13 to TRBJ1-3; D ambiguous. There are 14 residues in the CDR3. The germline V gene encodes CDR1 PRHDT and CDR2 FYEKMQ (reference sequence). The V gene lost 5 bases and the J gene lost 7 bases, with 15 bases spanning the gap. The CDR3 spells CASSPSGRANTIYF. In DNA, the CDR3 is TGTGCCAGCAGCCCCTCCGGGAGAGCGAACACCATATATTTT.

This clone showed up many times. Other nucleotide sequences from this sample produce the same CDR3. The chain joins TRBV7-9 to TRBJ1-4; 9 bases match TRBD1. Germline V CDR1 and CDR2: SEHNR, FQNEAQ (reference sequence). The V gene end was trimmed by 1 base and the J gene end by 6 bases; junction bases not matched to a gene: 6. The CDR3 consists of 16 residues. CDR3 protein: CASSLGRGQGDEKLFF. CDR3 nucleotides: TGTGCCAGCAGCTTAGGGAGGGGACAGGGTGATGAAAAACTGTTTTTT.

The rearrangement uses TRBV6-5 and TRBJ1-4; 7 bases are shared with TRBD1. From germline, CDR1 is MNHEY and CDR2 SVGAGI. The length of the CDR3 is 13 residues. V was clipped by 6 bases and J by 7 bases; unmatched bases: 5. The CDR3 DNA follows: TGTGCCAGCAGACGACAGGGCGGTGAAAAACTGTTTTTT. It yields the protein CASRRQGGEKLFF.

The chain links TRBV9 to TRBJ1-3; 7 bases match TRBD1. The length of the CDR3 is 16 residues. J lost 2 bases, V lost 4 bases, and 9 bases had no gene match. Germline CDR1 and CDR2: SGDLS and YYNGEE. Here the CDR3 DNA reads TGTGCCAGCAGCCCAAGACAGGGACCGACTGGAAACACCATATATTTT. Amino acids: CASSPRQGPTGNTIYF.

This clone is termed medium-sized. The chain carries TRBV7-3 and TRBJ1-1; D remains ambiguous. The germline gives CDR1 SGHTA, CDR2 FQGTGA. The CDR3 runs to 13 residues. V was cut by 5 bases and J by 1 base, with 8 bases left in between. The DNA for the CDR3 is TGTGCCAGCAGCCGATTTGGGAACACTGAAGCTTTCTTT. Translation: CASSRFGNTEAFF.

The gene calls are TRBV27 and TRBJ2-7; D is ambiguous. Germline assignment: CDR1 MNHEY and CDR2 SMNVEV (reference sequence). The V gene lost 8 bases and the J gene lost 6 bases, with 5 bases spanning the gap. The CDR3 has 9 residues. The CDR3 sequence is CASRSEQYF. CDR3 DNA: TGTGCCAGCCGTTCCGAGCAGTACTTC.

The chain has TRBV5-1 and TRBJ2-1, with D perhaps matching TRBD1 or TRBD2 (5 bases each). V lost 0 bases, J lost 5 bases, and 9 bases lay in between. The CDR3 runs to 14 residues. Germline V gene data show CDR1 as SGHRS and CDR2 as YFSETQ. The CDR3 loop reads CASSLEGENNEQFF. The CDR3 DNA reads as TGCGCCAGCAGCTTGGAAGGGGAGAACAATGAGCAGTTCTTC.

The gene calls are TRBV5-1 and TRBJ2-7, with TRBD1 matching 9 bases. Trimming cost V 1 base and J 2 bases; bases outside gene matches: 10. The CDR3 is made up of 17 amino acids. Germline CDR1 is SGHRS and CDR2 is YFSETQ. CDR3 nucleotide sequence: TGCGCCAGCAGCTTGTTGGGCTTAGGGACAGGGACCTACGAGCAGTACTTC. It encodes CASSLLGLGTGTYEQYF.

The chain is built from TRBV19 and TRBJ1-4; no clear D. This CDR3 has 15 amino acids. V was clipped by 5 bases and J by 0 bases, with 10 bases between them. Germline loops: CDR1 LNHDA, CDR2 SQIVND (reference sequence). CDR3: CASSSVSPTNEKLFF. The CDR3 DNA reads as TGTGCCAGTAGTTCGGTTTCCCCAACTAATGAAAAACTGTTTTTT.

The rearrangement joins TRBV9 to TRBJ2-5, with 7 bases that match TRBD2. J gave up 4 bases and V 3 bases, and 12 bases lay outside the gene matches. Germline CDR1 is SGDLS and CDR2 is YYNGEE. The CDR3 length is 16 residues. CDR3 sequence (DNA): TGTGCCAGCAGCGAGCAAAGTGGGGGGGGGAGAGAGACCCAGTACTTC. Translation: CASSEQSGGGRETQYF.

This clone has a single count. The chain combines TRBV7-2 with TRBJ1-4, with D hard to call. Trimming took 2 bases from V and 5 from J, leaving 6 bases between them. CDR1 and CDR2 (germline): SGHTA, FQGNSA. CDR3 size: 13 residues. CDR3 nucleotide sequence: TGTGCCAGCAGCTTATACGGGAATGAAAAACTGTTTTTT. It codes for CASSLYGNEKLFF.

V is TRBV6-5 and J is TRBJ2-7; TRBD2 agrees at 11 bases. Germline CDR1 is MNHEY and CDR2 is SVGAGI. CDR3 length: 14 amino acids. V dropped 6 bases and J dropped 3; count of bases not matched to a gene: 4. CDR3 protein: CASSRLAGFYEQYF. The CDR3 nucleotides read TGTGCCAGCAGCCGACTAGCGGGATTCTACGAGCAGTACTTC.

This clone was observed a few times. As DNA, the CDR3 is TGTGCCAGCAGTTTCGGGACAGCATTTGACACCATATATTTT. This sequence encodes CASSFGTAFDTIYF. This chain joins TRBV6-5 and TRBJ1-3; 7 positions match TRBD1. The CDR3 sequence is 14 residues long. The junction had 8 bases not matched to a gene; V was cut back by 4 bases and J by 8 bases. Germline CDR1 MNHEY, CDR2 SVGAGI.

V usage is TRBV29-1 and J usage is TRBJ2-3; possible D gene TRBD2, 6 bases. This CDR3 spans 13 amino acids. The germline V gene has CDR1 SQVTM and CDR2 ANQGSEA. V shed 6 bases and J shed 6 bases, with 16 bases lying between them. The chain's CDR3 is CSVGGRGSDTQYF. The CDR3 nucleotides are TGCAGCGTGGGGGGAAGGGGTTCCGATACGCAGTATTTT.